This T cell receptor beta chain derives from a study of blood T cell repertoires in COVID-19. This clone is a singleton in its sample. Germline lookup yields CDR1 SEHNR and CDR2 FQNEAQ (reference sequence). The CDR3 contains 14 residues. V trimming: 5 bases; J trimming: 6 bases; junction bases outside the gene matches: 7. Participants were aged roughly 18 to 89 years, lived in some 23 US areas, and enrolled virtually. Clones were read by immunoSEQ multiplex PCR, and TCRdb kept only the in-frame ones, dropping some. The sample has some 270,000 clones; 70% to 90% are singletons. The sequenced sample consisted of PBMCs or T cells enriched from blood (not recorded which). The origin of this receptor is a woman aged 45-65 years who had been exposed to COVID-19. The J gene is TRBJ1-3, the V gene TRBV7-9; 7 bases line up with TRBD1. The CDR3 reads CASSNPTGINTIYF. The CDR3 region has the DNA TGTGCCAGCAGCAACCCGACAGGGATAAACACCATATATTTT.